The 7 T cell receptor beta chains below were found in one sample sequenced in a study of T-cell memory formation after mild COVID-19. TCRdb re-called the 5' RACE reads through MiXCR, storing one row per CDR3 protein. This table holds fewer than 250,000 distinct CDR3 sequences, 25% to 35% found once. Sequences were obtained from PBMCs or a T cell subset sorted from them (not recorded which). Receptors were obtained from an adult woman who had mild COVID-19 (a few samples of this study predate the infection). Cell type and time point are not known.

The chain carries TRBV12-3 or TRBV12-4 and TRBJ2-1; D perhaps matches TRBD2 (6 bases). Trimming took 8 bases from V and 8 from J, leaving 13 bases between them. CDR3 size: 12 residues. CDR3 region: CASAKGGDEQFF. CDR3 DNA: TGTGCCAGCGCCAAGGGAGGCGATGAGCAGTTCTTC.

The sample holds a few counts of this clonotype. V gene TRBV24-1 combines with J gene TRBJ2-1; 8 nucleotides line up with TRBD2. The germline CDR1 and CDR2 sequences are KGHDR and SFDVKD. This CDR3 region has 17 residues. The V and J ends lost 3 bases and 6 bases, in that order; junction bases with no gene match: 12. The CDR3 DNA sequence: TGTGCCACCAGTGATCTCAGAAGCGCGGGAGGAGTCAATGAGCAGTTCTTC. Translating gives CATSDLRSAGGVNEQFF.

This chain links TRBV5-1 with TRBJ2-4; 7 nucleotides match TRBD1. Germline V gives CDR1 SGHRS, CDR2 YFSETQ. The CDR3 covers 16 residues. With 5 bases clipped from V and 9 bases from J, the junction kept 17 bases outside the gene matches. As DNA, the CDR3 is TGCGCCAGCAGGCTTTTGGTTGAGGGGGCAGCCAGCATTCAGTACTTC. This translates into CASRLLVEGAASIQYF.

This chain links TRBV5-1 with TRBJ2-7; D is ambiguous. Trimming left V 0 bases short and J 1 base short, with 11 bases between. The CDR3 consists of 15 residues. Germline CDR1 and CDR2: SGHRS and YFSETQ. The CDR3: CASSLDPQRSYEQYV. The CDR3 DNA follows: TGCGCCAGCAGCTTGGACCCCCAGCGTTCCTACGAGCAGTACGTC.

V gene TRBV10-3 combines with J gene TRBJ2-3; D assignment may be TRBD1 or TRBD2 (5 bases each). This CDR3 contains 15 residues. Germline V lookup: CDR1 ENHRY, CDR2 SYGVKD. V lost 4 bases, J lost 1 base, and 12 bases lay in between. This CDR3 reads CAISGVRGRTDTQYF. For the CDR3, the DNA is TGTGCCATCAGTGGGGTGAGGGGTCGCACAGATACGCAGTATTTT.

This clonotype has only a few counts. The J gene is TRBJ2-7, the V gene TRBV20-1, with 12 positions matching TRBD1. CDR1 is DFQATT, CDR2 SNEGSKA, per germline (reference sequence). Germline trimming cut 3 bases from V and 4 bases from J; bases unmatched to any gene: 7. The CDR3 has 15 amino acids. The CDR3 region is CSARGTGGFLYEQYF. CDR3 nucleotides: TGCAGTGCTAGGGGGACAGGGGGCTTCCTGTACGAGCAGTACTTC.

The chain recombines TRBV12-3 or TRBV12-4 with TRBJ1-3, with a weak D call TRBD1 (5 bases). V was clipped by 3 bases and J by 9 bases, with 12 bases between them. This CDR3 spans 13 amino acids. The CDR3 loop is CASSFPGEGTIYF. CDR3 DNA sequence: TGTGCCAGCAGTTTCCCGGGGGAAGGCACCATATATTTT.